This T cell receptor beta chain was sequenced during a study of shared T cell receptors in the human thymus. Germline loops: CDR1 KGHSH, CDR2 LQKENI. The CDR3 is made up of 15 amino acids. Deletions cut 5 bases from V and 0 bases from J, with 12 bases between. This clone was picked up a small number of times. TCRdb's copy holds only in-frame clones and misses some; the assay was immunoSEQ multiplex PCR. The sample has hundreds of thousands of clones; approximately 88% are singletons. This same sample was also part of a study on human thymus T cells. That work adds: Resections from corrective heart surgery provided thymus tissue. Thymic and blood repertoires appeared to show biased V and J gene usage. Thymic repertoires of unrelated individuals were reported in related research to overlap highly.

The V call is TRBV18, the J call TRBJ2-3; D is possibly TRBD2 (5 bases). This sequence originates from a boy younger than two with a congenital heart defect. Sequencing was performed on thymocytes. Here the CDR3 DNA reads TGTGCCAGCTCAGACTACCCTGCTAGCACAGATACGCAGTATTTT. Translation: CASSDYPASTDTQYF.